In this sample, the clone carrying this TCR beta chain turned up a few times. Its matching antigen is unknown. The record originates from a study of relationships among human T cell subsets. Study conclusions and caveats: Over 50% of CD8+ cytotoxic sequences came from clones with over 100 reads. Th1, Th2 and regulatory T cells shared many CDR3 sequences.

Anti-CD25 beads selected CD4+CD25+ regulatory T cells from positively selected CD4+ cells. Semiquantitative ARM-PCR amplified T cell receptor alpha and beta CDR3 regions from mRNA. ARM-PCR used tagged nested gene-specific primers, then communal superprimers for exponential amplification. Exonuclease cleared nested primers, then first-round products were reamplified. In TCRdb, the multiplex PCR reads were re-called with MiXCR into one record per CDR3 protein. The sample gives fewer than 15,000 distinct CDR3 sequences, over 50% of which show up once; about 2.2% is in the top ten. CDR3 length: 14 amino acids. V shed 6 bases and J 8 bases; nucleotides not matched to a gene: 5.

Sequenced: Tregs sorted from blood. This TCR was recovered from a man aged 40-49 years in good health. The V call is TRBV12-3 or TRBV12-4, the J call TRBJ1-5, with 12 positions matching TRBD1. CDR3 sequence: CASSGTGGGKPQHF. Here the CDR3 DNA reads TGTGCCAGCAGCGGGACAGGGGGCGGAAAGCCCCAGCATTTT.